This T cell receptor (beta chain) originates from a study of T cell repertoires in aging, cancer and after chemotherapy (dated by TCRdb to the late 2010s). Regarding the research as a whole: Donors spanned six age groups from 30 or younger to 70 or older, with at least three individuals per group. Control TCR repertoires from healthy donors were recorded over several months to years, and clear clonal overlap was observed across re-sampling. A cohort of 200 to 250 cancer patients (around 93 with hematological and around 120 with solid cancers) was assembled, and roughly 98 healthy donors were included as a reference group. To look at immunoaging and at how T cells reconstitute after chemotherapy, the study profiled TCR beta repertoires in peripheral blood from both healthy donors and cancer patients. Approximately 10 million TCR reads were contained in the full dataset.

Genomic DNA extracted from peripheral blood, rather than sorted cells or RNA, was used as the source for amplification of TCR beta rearrangements. Rearranged TRB sequences spanning V, D and J segments were amplified by multiplex touch-down PCR using a mixed TRB-A/B primer pool. Illumina adapters and sample indices were attached to the amplicons through two consecutive PCR reactions run with Phusion HS II polymerase. The amplicons were purified from gel with the NucleoSpin Gel and PCR Clean-up kit and then assessed with Qubit and an Agilent 2100 Bioanalyzer. Sequencing of the libraries was done on an Illumina MiSeq with paired-end, single-indexed 600-cycle runs. As for the authors' bioinformatics: Processing of the TRB sequences was carried out with MiXCR versions 2.12 and 3.0.5. A clone was defined as each unique CDR3 nucleotide sequence, and only productive sequences supported by at least two reads were kept. Shannon diversity, evenness, clonality (one minus evenness), and alpha-parameterized diversity profiles from alpha 0 to 5 were included as repertoire metrics. The IGoR algorithm was used to compute generation probabilities of clones in paired pre- and post-chemotherapy samples. TCRdb reworked the public reads: Q25 trimming with fastp, MiXCR clone assembly, productive beta chains retained. Each entry merges the rows of one CDR3 protein and shows their most common DNA and genes. TCRdb assigned the V and J calls; the authors' analysis was not used. The table for this sample lists approximately 11,000 distinct CDR3 sequences; roughly 29% of them were counted only once. Less than 2.5% of the sample comes from the top ten.

The sample holds a few counts of this clonotype. The clone's antigen remains unknown. Per-base qualities were not stored, and no clone one base away is much larger. Looking up the germline V gene (reference sequence) yields CDR1 DFQATT and CDR2 SNEGSKA. After removal of 3 bases from V and 1 base from J, the junction retains 2 bases not matched to a gene. There are 14 amino acids in the CDR3, from cysteine to phenylalanine inclusive. The read is trimmed to its CDR3 DNA, 42 bases read in frame from base 1. The full study reports these points: In healthy donors, the decline in TCR diversity with age was mainly explained by loss of richness, whereas in cancer patients loss of evenness was also found to contribute. According to the authors, the repertoire data do not permit conclusions about immunological memory after chemotherapy. In both cancer cohorts, median generation probability rose over the chemotherapy interval, which suggests that the repertoire was reconstituted through rebound thymic output. Compared with age-matched healthy donors, untreated patients with hematological or solid cancers had significantly lower TCR diversity and higher clonality in blood.

The chain joins TRBV20-1 to TRBJ2-3; 9 bases in between match TRBD1. The sequence was collected from a human donor in good health. Sequencing used blood. The encoded CDR3 is CSARDRGRTDTQYF. Read as DNA, the sequence is TGCAGTGCTAGGGACAGGGGTCGCACAGATACGCAGTATTTT.